This paragraph reports one T cell receptor (beta chain). The antigen remains unidentified. This sample stems from a study of cytomegalovirus exposure and HLA in healthy donors. The study, taken as a whole, reports: When a later analysis was performed, an Asian-associated ancestry cluster reportedly had fewer N-insertions than the approximately 690-donor mean. Researchers reported in a later analysis that a missense DCLRE1C variant was tied to TCR beta V- and J-gene trimming.

Germline loops: CDR1 MRHNA, CDR2 SNTAGT. The CDR3 runs 18 residues. After removal of 4 bases from V and 0 bases from J, the junction contained 12 bases not matched to a gene. Regarding donors, all were healthy bone marrow donors. This donor's CMV serostatus went unrecorded. The primer mix had 60 Vbeta and 13 Jbeta primers. Clones were read by immunoSEQ multiplex PCR, and TCRdb kept only the in-frame ones, dropping some. This table has tens of thousands of clones, approximately 80% appearing once. The genes are TRBV6-4 and TRBJ1-1; the match to TRBD1 covers 9 bases. The TCR was taken from a human donor in good health. The source material was PBMCs. The CDR3 is CASSGQIPGQGLNTEAFF. The CDR3 DNA is TGTGCCAGCAGTGGCCAAATACCGGGACAGGGACTGAACACTGAAGCTTTCTTT.